This T cell receptor beta chain emerged from a study of shared clonotypes between healthy human individuals. Study as a whole: The cohort had a couple of women and a few men, ages 18 to 49. Overall study findings and caveats: A small donor pool kept down the genetic and exposure-history diversity that was represented.

As concerns this clone: Its cognate antigen is unknown.

Germline lookup yields CDR1 SGHDT and CDR2 YYEEEE. V lost 3 bases, J lost 4 bases, and 5 bases stayed unmatched. This CDR3 spans 14 amino acids. Each PCR replicate run on unsorted PBMC took in 300 ng DNA, around 30,000 T cell genomes. TCRdb's copy holds only in-frame clones and misses some; the assay was immunoSEQ multiplex PCR. The repertoire consists of hundreds of thousands of clones, with about 80% occurring once and the leading ten covering approximately 12%. The V call is TRBV5-6, the J call TRBJ1-1; 8 nucleotides align to TRBD1. Sequencing was done on a sample of PBMCs. This sequence originates from a woman in her thirties or forties in good health. Some clones in this sample may be carry-over from other donors' samples. CDR3 amino acids: CASSSGQGTTEAFF. The DNA for the CDR3 is TGTGCCAGCAGCTCCGGACAGGGCACCACTGAAGCTTTCTTT.